The 9 T cell receptor beta chains below were found in one sample sequenced in a study of blood T cell repertoires in COVID-19. Sequencing used immunoSEQ multiplex PCR; TCRdb keeps in-frame clones, though not all of them. The top ten clones hold approximately 2% of a sample with approximately 240,000 clones, under 95% of them seen once. What was sequenced was PBMCs or T cells enriched from blood (not recorded which). The receptors derive from a woman between 18 and 29 years old who had recovered from COVID-19.

The genes are TRBV7-9 and TRBJ1-1, with a weak D call TRBD1 (5 bases). From germline, CDR1 is SEHNR and CDR2 FQNEAQ (reference sequence). V was shortened by 10 bases and J by 5 bases, with 17 bases between the two germline ends. The CDR3 is 13 residues long. In DNA, the CDR3 is TGTGCCAACCGACCGGGGGAGGTTACTGAAGCTTTCTTT. Translation: CANRPGEVTEAFF.

The chain combines TRBV2 with TRBJ2-7; perhaps TRBD1 as D (6 bases). This CDR3 spans 15 amino acids. Between the trimmed V and J ends, which lost 3 bases and 1 base, there was a span of 13 bases. CDR1 is SNHLY and CDR2 is FYNNEI in the germline V gene. The CDR3 DNA reads TGTGCCAGCAGTGAGGTCGACGGACAGTCCTACGAGCAGTACTTC. This gives the protein CASSEVDGQSYEQYF.

The chain joins TRBV4-2 to TRBJ2-2; possibly TRBD1 for D (6 bases). V lost 0 bases and J lost 7, with 15 bases in between. Germline assignment: CDR1 LGHNA and CDR2 YNFKEQ. CDR3 length: 16 amino acids. CDR3: CASSQEGQGIIGELFF. DNA of the CDR3: TGTGCCAGCAGCCAAGAGGGTCAGGGGATCATCGGGGAGCTGTTTTTT.

The rearrangement uses TRBV6-5 and TRBJ2-7; 8 bases are a match to TRBD1. This CDR3 is built from 15 residues. CDR1 is MNHEY and CDR2 is SVGAGI in the germline V gene. V shed 6 bases and J 1 base; nucleotides not matched to a gene: 8. CDR3: CASRRDQGASYEQYF. The CDR3 DNA is TGTGCCAGCAGGCGGGACCAGGGGGCTTCCTACGAGCAGTACTTC.

This clone appeared a single time. The chain uses TRBV5-4 and TRBJ2-7; 7 bases match TRBD2. The germline V gene has CDR1 SGHNT and CDR2 YYREEE (reference sequence). The CDR3 spans 14 residues. J gave up 3 bases and V 4 bases, and 7 bases lay outside the gene matches. DNA of the CDR3: TGTGCCAGCAGCACCAGGACTAGGAGCTACGAGCAGTACTTC. Protein product: CASSTRTRSYEQYF.

The chain joins TRBV7-2 to TRBJ1-5; TRBD1 matches 7 bases. The V segment lost 3 bases and the J segment 6 bases; nucleotides outside the gene matches: 5. The CDR3 runs 14 residues. In germline, CDR1 is SGHTA, CDR2 FQGNSA. The CDR3 loop is CASSLGQRSQPQHF. The CDR3 DNA is TGTGCCAGCAGCTTGGGACAGAGGTCTCAGCCCCAGCATTTT.

DNA of the CDR3: TGTGCCAGCAGGCCAGGGGGGACAGATAATTCACCCCTCCACTTT. The encoded protein is CASRPGGTDNSPLHF. J is TRBJ1-6 and V is TRBV7-9, with TRBD1 matching 7 bases. Germline V lookup: CDR1 SEHNR, CDR2 FQNEAQ (reference sequence). CDR3 length equals 15 residues. Unmatched junction bases numbered 7, after V lost 6 bases and J lost 5 bases. Combining the CDR3 with reference TRBV7-9 and TRBJ1-6 gives the whole variable domain DTGVSQNPRHKITKRGQNVTFRCDPISEHNRLYWYRQTLGQGPEFLTYFQNEAQLEKSRLLSDRFSAERPKGSFSTLEIQRTEQGDSAMYLCASRPGGTDNSPLHFGNGTRLTVT.

The V call is TRBV9, the J call TRBJ2-3; 10 bases agree with TRBD2. The CDR3 runs 17 residues. Germline CDR1 and CDR2: SGDLS and YYNGEE. The ends lost 3 bases at V and 0 bases at J; junction bases unmatched: 7. The DNA of the CDR3 is TGTGCCAGCAGCGGAGAAGCGGGGGGGCCTAGCACAGATACGCAGTATTTT. Protein: CASSGEAGGPSTDTQYF.

The chain uses TRBV2 and TRBJ2-2; 10 bases align to TRBD1. After removal of 11 bases from V and 2 bases from J, the junction contained 20 bases not matched to a gene. The CDR3 spans 19 residues. Germline lookup yields CDR1 SNHLY and CDR2 FYNNEI. Here the CDR3 DNA reads TGTGCCTATCGAGGGACCCGGGGACAGGGGTTTCTAAACACCGGGGAGCTGTTTTTT. This gives the protein CAYRGTRGQGFLNTGELFF.